These T cell receptor beta chains were read from a single sample in a study of blood T cell repertoires in COVID-19. Profiling relied on immunoSEQ multiplex PCR, and the TCRdb table lists in-frame clones only, not all of them. The sample records about 81,000 clones, 90% to 95% being singletons. The material sequenced was peripheral blood. The receptors here all came from a woman in her forties or fifties in a cohort sampled during active COVID-19. Both conserved end residues are part of each CDR3. The size of a clone is reported for some rows only, either as once, few or many, or as a class for expanded clones.

size	V	J	CDR3
-	TRBV18	TRBJ2-7	CASSPRQSYEQYF
-	TRBV19	TRBJ1-3	CASSISAGDVYGNTIYF
-	TRBV7-3	TRBJ1-1	CASSSQGADTEAFF
-	TRBV5-1	TRBJ1-1	CASSATGDTEAFF
-	TRBV24-1	TRBJ2-5	CATSDLTEKQETQYF
-	TRBV6-5	TRBJ2-7	CASRGGQGSSYEQYF
-	TRBV5-4	TRBJ2-5	CASSLDRGRTQETQYF
-	TRBV2	TRBJ2-2	CASSPLTGPLGELFF
-	TRBV11-2	TRBJ1-2	CASRGGSYGYTF
-	TRBV3-1/TRBV3-2	TRBJ1-2	CASTLEGAGGYGYTF
-	TRBV27	TRBJ1-2	CATRQGDYGYTF
few	TRBV6-6	TRBJ1-5	CASSKPTDLRNQPQHF
once	TRBV2	TRBJ2-2	CASSEGRTGELFF
-	TRBV28	TRBJ1-4	CASSSQGAANEKLFF
-	TRBV3-1/TRBV3-2	TRBJ2-3	CASSQDWTGTDTQYF
-	TRBV18	TRBJ1-2	CASSPDRDGYTF
-	TRBV7-2	TRBJ2-2	CASNQGGGPGELFF
-	TRBV3-1/TRBV3-2	TRBJ2-5	CASSQAAGGETQYF
-	TRBV12-3/TRBV12-4	TRBJ2-5	CASRQETQYF
-	TRBV28	TRBJ2-7	CASSFSSVRETDEQYF
-	TRBV19	TRBJ2-7	CASSITTGSTSYEQYF
-	TRBV2	TRBJ1-2	CASSEAGGLLGGYGYTF
-	TRBV24-1	TRBJ2-7	CATSDSGLATYEQYF
-	TRBV10-3	TRBJ2-7	CAISLGREEQYF
-	TRBV29-1	TRBJ1-2	CSVEGPGLNYGYTF
-	TRBV5-1	TRBJ2-7	CASSGGGPYEQYF
-	TRBV6-1	TRBJ2-5	CASSEAGTGEETQYF
-	TRBV9	TRBJ1-4	CASSTQGAIGEKLFF
-	TRBV7-3	TRBJ2-3	CASRLGAYTDTQYF
medium-sized	TRBV3-1/TRBV3-2	TRBJ1-1	CASSQDWGTAKTMNTEAFF
-	TRBV20-1	TRBJ2-1	CSASRPGGQVEQFF
-	TRBV3-1/TRBV3-2	TRBJ2-1	CASSQDASGGFRQFF
-	TRBV30	TRBJ2-7	CAWGLTGGNSYEQYF
-	TRBV11-1	TRBJ1-1	CASSLRRNTEAFF
few	TRBV5-8	TRBJ1-6	CASSLASIGDNSPLHF
-	TRBV3-1/TRBV3-2	TRBJ2-5	CASSQKIAGALETQYF
-	TRBV28	TRBJ1-1	CASSFRVTTEAFF
once	TRBV12-3/TRBV12-4	TRBJ2-3	CASSLAEGDTQYF
once	TRBV6-5	TRBJ2-4	CASSTIMTGNIQYF
-	TRBV12-3/TRBV12-4	TRBJ1-4	CASSFDEKLFF
-	TRBV4-1	TRBJ1-4	CASSQYAGEKLFF
-	TRBV3-1/TRBV3-2	TRBJ2-3	CASSQVGGSSTDTQYF
-	TRBV6-5	TRBJ1-1	CASIRGTEAFF
few	TRBV6-5	TRBJ2-5	CASSSRRRGVETQYF
-	TRBV27	TRBJ2-1	CASSLTSGSNEQFF
-	TRBV19	TRBJ2-2	CASRDRDPTGELFF
-	TRBV5-5	TRBJ1-2	CASSSRTDHHGYTF
-	TRBV25-1	TRBJ1-1	CATTPVGGLNTEAFF
-	TRBV28	TRBJ2-1	CASSKQGTSYNEQFF
-	TRBV5-1	TRBJ1-1	CASSLAQVNTEAFF
-	TRBV7-9	TRBJ1-1	CASSKTGGVTEAFF
-	TRBV27	TRBJ2-2	CASSSLRGGGTGELFF
-	TRBV18	TRBJ1-2	CASSPGIGEGYTF
-	TRBV14	TRBJ2-2	CASSQAWLAGELFF
-	TRBV6-2/TRBV6-3	TRBJ1-2	CASSPGDSNLNYGYTF